The TCR beta chain described here comes from a study of cytomegalovirus exposure and HLA in healthy donors. Notes on the study in general: Later, an analysis found that common viral pathogens appeared to be linked with several of the most significant clusters. Sequencing depth across donors, presence/absence analyses assumed, was roughly uniform. A likely sequencing artifact accounted for one observed cluster of highly shared sequence variants.

Trimming stripped 1 base from V and 0 bases from J, with 12 bases between. Germline CDR1 is SGHTA and CDR2 is FQGNSA. The CDR3 consists of 16 residues. A note on this clone: Its specificity is not known.

The PCR employed 60 Vbeta primers together with 13 Jbeta primers. This table comes from immunoSEQ multiplex PCR, and its TCRdb copy is limited to in-frame clones, with some not included. The table has 150,000 to 200,000 clones, 68% seen once. This receptor was taken from a woman in her 40s in good health and CMV-seropositive. Sequenced material: PBMCs. This rearrangement joins TRBV7-2 to TRBJ2-5, with D possibly being TRBD2 (7 bases). The CDR3 is CASSLVGGGHQETQYF. CDR3 bases: TGTGCCAGCAGCTTAGTAGGGGGGGGGCACCAAGAGACCCAGTACTTC.